This entry is about one T cell receptor beta chain. The germline V gene has CDR1 WNHNN and CDR2 SYGVQD (reference sequence). J lost 2 bases, V lost 7 bases, and 7 bases had no gene match. The CDR3 is 14 amino acids. The data originate from a study of shared T cell receptors in the human thymus. Measured with immunoSEQ multiplex PCR; TCRdb has only the in-frame clones, and not every one. The sample lists over 650,000 clones, about 90% seen once, with roughly 0.0089% in the top ten. This same sample was also part of a study on human thymus T cells. As reported in that work: Corrective heart surgery yielded resections, and these provided the thymus tissue.

This receptor was taken from a boy less than two years old with a congenital heart defect. The gene calls are TRBV10-1 and TRBJ2-7; 8 bases map to TRBD1. Input material: thymocytes. CDR3 DNA sequence: TGCGCCAGCACTCGAGACAGGGGACCCTACGAGCAGTACTTC. Encoded protein: CASTRDRGPYEQYF.